This TCR beta chain came from a study of blood T cell repertoires in COVID-19 (dated by TCRdb to the early 2020s). Study-wide context: Collaborator samples came from the United States, Italy and Spain and covered acute and convalescent phases of COVID-19. The material from the prospective study consisted of cDNA or gDNA derived from T cells, B-cell-depleted T cells, or PBMCs. The dataset comprised deeply sampled blood TCRbeta repertoires from subjects exposed to, actively infected with, or recovered from COVID-19. The repertoires were released in a freely available public database meant as a resource for research on the immune response to SARS-CoV-2. The samples were drawn from the first 160 participants of the ongoing ImmuneRACE study and from 1,254 subjects provided by 6 global collaborators. A de-identified subject ID, COVID-19 status, age in years and sex were almost always included in the sample metadata. Where HLA class I and class II types were available, the types were taken from metadata supplied by the sample provider, not from assay-based typing. Paper-wide results and their limitations: The amount of clinical and demographic metadata varied by source and participant and was provided uncurated.

CDR3 length: 15 amino acids, cysteine to phenylalanine. Only the CDR3 part of the read is kept: 45 bases, read in frame from the first base. The junction shows trimming of 2 bases on V and 2 bases on J, and the gene matches do not reach 7 bases of it. In the germline V gene, CDR1 corresponds to SGHRS and CDR2 to YFSETQ. TCRbeta CDR3 regions were amplified from genomic DNA using the immunoSEQ Assay, a bias-controlled multiplex PCR. On the authors' methods: Within the assay, amplification of reference gene primers was used to estimate how many nucleated cells each sample contained. To quantify the absolute abundance of each unique TCRbeta CDR3 rearrangement, sequence reads were collapsed and filtered. Productive Simpson clonality was computed per sample as the square root of Simpson's diversity index over productive rearrangements. TCRdb provides this immuneACCESS table in a form limited to in-frame rearrangements. Some clones are lacking; in checked studies, under half of them reflect an unresolved V gene, and why the rest are absent is not known. V and J calls and clone size follow that table, whereas D and trimming were derived from the DNA. The sample has approximately 25,000 clones on record, about four fifths of them singletons. The top ten clones comprise approximately 40% of the sample.

Each collaborating institution followed its own protocols to collect whole blood in K2EDTA tubes. For TCRbeta analysis, collaborator samples were shipped as frozen whole blood, as isolated PBMCs, or as DNA extracted from either sample type. To note about this clone: Its binding antigen is unknown. No base quality information exists; no much larger clone differs at one position.

Recombination linked TRBV5-1 to TRBJ2-7, and TRBD1 matches 7 of the central bases. The receptor comes from a woman at least 80 years old with acute or convalescent COVID-19. The specimen was peripheral blood. The CDR3 reads as follows: CASSFGQDVPYEQYF. The DNA is TGCGCCAGCAGCTTTGGACAGGACGTCCCCTACGAGCAGTACTTC.